The TCR beta chain under discussion was sequenced for a study of tumor-infiltrating lymphocytes in oesophageal squamous cell carcinoma. Germline V lookup: CDR1 SGHTA, CDR2 FQGNSA. CDR3 length: 17 amino acids. TCRdb recomputed calls from the PCR reads with MiXCR, one row per CDR3 protein. The profile shows over 15,000 distinct CDR3 sequences, 40% to 45% of them singletons. The TCR was taken from a female donor with esophageal squamous cell carcinoma. The chain employs TRBV7-2 and TRBJ2-1; 13 bases agree with TRBD2. The end of the DNA aligns better with TRBJ2-7, so the J call may be wrong. What was sequenced was normal esophageal tissue next to the tumor. The CDR3 here is CASSSYLTSGRIYEQYF. The CDR3 region has the DNA TGTGCCAGCAGCTCCTACTTGACTAGCGGGAGGATTTACGAGCAGTACTTC.